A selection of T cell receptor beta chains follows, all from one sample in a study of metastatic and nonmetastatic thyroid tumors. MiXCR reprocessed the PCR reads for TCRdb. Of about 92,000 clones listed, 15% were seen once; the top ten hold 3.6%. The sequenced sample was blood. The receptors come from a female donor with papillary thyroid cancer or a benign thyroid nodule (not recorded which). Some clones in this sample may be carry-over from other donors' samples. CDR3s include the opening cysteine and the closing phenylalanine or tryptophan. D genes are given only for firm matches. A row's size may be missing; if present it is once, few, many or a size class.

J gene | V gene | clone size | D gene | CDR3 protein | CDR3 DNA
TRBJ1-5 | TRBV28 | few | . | CDSTHRLGGNQPQHF | TGCGACAGCACTCACCGGCTGGGAGGCAATCAGCCCCAGCATTTT
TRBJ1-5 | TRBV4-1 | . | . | CASSQGFTGYNKPQHF | TGCGCCAGCAGCCAAGGATTTACAGGCTACAATAAGCCCCAGCATTTT
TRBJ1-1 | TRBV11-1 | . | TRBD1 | CASSRPWTGENTEAFF | TGTGCCAGCAGCCGCCCCTGGACAGGGGAAAACACTGAAGCTTTCTTT
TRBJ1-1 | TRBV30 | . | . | CAWNRQLSAAFF | TGTGCCTGGAATCGACAGCTTTCTGCCGCTTTCTTT
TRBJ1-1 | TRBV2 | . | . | CASSSQMNTEAFF | TGTGCCAGCAGCTCACAGATGAACACTGAAGCTTTCTTT
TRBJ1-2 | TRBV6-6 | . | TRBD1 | CDSSYLQTGTYGYTF | TGTGACAGCAGTTACCTCCAGACAGGGACCTATGGCTACACCTTC
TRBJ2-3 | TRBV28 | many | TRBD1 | CATGVPPGQGGPGTDTQYF | TGTGCCACCGGGGTGCCTCCGGGACAGGGCGGTCCGGGCACAGATACGCAGTATTTT
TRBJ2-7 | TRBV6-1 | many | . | CASTPRDEGLYEQYF | TGTGCCAGCACGCCTAGAGATGAGGGCCTCTACGAGCAGTACTTC
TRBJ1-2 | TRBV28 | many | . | CASSLGLTWINTF | TGTGCCAGCAGTTTAGGTCTGACATGGATCAACACCTTC
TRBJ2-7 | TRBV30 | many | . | CAWSSEEDEQYF | TGTGCCTGGAGTTCCGAAGAGGACGAGCAGTACTTC
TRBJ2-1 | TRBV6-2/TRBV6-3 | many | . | CASSYGGTQYNEQFF | TGTGCCAGCAGTTACGGGGGGACGCAATACAATGAGCAGTTCTTC
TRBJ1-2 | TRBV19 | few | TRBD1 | CASSISVGQGVGYTF | TGTGCCAGTAGTATAAGCGTGGGACAGGGTGTTGGCTACACCTTC
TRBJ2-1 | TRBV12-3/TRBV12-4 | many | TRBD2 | CASSSLAGGHNEQFF | TGTGCCAGCAGTTCCCTAGCGGGGGGACACAATGAGCAGTTCTTC
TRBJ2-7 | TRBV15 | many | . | CATSRDRVVGQVNEQYF | TGTGCCACCAGCAGAGATAGAGTCGTCGGCCAGGTAAACGAGCAGTACTTC
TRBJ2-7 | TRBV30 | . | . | CACSSGTPVYEQYF | TGTGCCTGTAGTTCAGGGACCCCCGTATACGAGCAGTACTTC
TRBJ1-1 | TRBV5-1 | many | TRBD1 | CASSFQGAGGTEAFF | TGCGCCAGCAGCTTCCAGGGGGCGGGTGGCACTGAAGCTTTCTTT
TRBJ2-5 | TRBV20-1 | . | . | CSSSVGAYQETQYF | TGCAGTTCTAGTGTCGGGGCGTACCAAGAGACCCAGTACTTC
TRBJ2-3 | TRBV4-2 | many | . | CASSQDRGAPDTQYF | TGTGCCAGCAGCCAAGATCGGGGGGCCCCAGATACGCAGTATTTT
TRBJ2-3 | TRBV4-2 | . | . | CASIHWGREDTDTQYF | TGTGCCAGCATCCATTGGGGGCGAGAAGACACAGATACGCAGTATTTT
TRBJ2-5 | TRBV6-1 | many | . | CASSESRAQKTQYF | TGTGCCAGCAGTGAGTCCCGGGCACAAAAGACCCAGTACTTC
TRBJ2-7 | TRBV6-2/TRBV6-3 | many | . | CASSYNGYEQYF | TGTGCCAGCAGTTACAACGGGTACGAGCAGTACTTC
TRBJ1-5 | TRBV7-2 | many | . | CASSLDGPQTQHF | TGTGCCAGCAGCTTAGACGGGCCACAGACCCAGCATTTT
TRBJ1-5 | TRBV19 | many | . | CASSIGGMVNQPQHF | TGTGCCAGTAGTATCGGGGGCATGGTCAATCAGCCCCAGCATTTT
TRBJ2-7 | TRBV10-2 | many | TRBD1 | CASSDRGTGEYEQYF | TGCGCCAGCAGTGACCGCGGGACAGGGGAGTACGAGCAGTACTTC
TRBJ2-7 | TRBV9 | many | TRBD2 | CASSASGGSYEQYF | TGTGCCAGCAGCGCGAGCGGGGGCTCCTACGAGCAGTACTTC
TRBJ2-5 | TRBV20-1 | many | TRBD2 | CSARDVRGDQETQYF | TGCAGTGCTAGAGATGTCCGGGGGGACCAAGAGACCCAGTACTTC
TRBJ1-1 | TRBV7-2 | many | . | CASSPLRGSGAFF | TGTGCCAGCAGCCCCCTAAGGGGGTCTGGGGCTTTCTTT
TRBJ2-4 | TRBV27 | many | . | CASSRAGTKKNIQYF | TGTGCCAGCAGCCGGGCCGGGACAAAAAAAAACATTCAGTACTTC
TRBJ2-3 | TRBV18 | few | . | CASSPPLGVADTQYF | TGTGCCAGCTCACCACCGTTGGGGGTAGCAGATACGCAGTATTTT
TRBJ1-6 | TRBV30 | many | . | CAWRGGFGNSPLHF | TGTGCCTGGAGAGGAGGGTTTGGGAATTCACCCCTCCACTTT
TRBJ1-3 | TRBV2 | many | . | CASGQDGNTIYF | TGTGCCAGCGGGCAAGACGGAAACACCATATATTTT
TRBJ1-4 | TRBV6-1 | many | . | CASSALQGRSEKLFF | TGTGCCAGCAGTGCGCTACAGGGAAGGTCAGAAAAACTGTTTTTT
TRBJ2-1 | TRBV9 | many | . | CASSDHSGPARPLNEQFF | TGTGCCAGCAGCGATCATTCGGGGCCAGCAAGACCCCTCAATGAGCAGTTCTTC
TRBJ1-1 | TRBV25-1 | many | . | CASSRRAEAFF | TGTGCCAGCAGCCGCCGCGCTGAAGCTTTCTTT
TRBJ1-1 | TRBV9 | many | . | CASSGPSTEAFF | TGTGCCAGCAGCGGCCCTAGCACTGAAGCTTTCTTT
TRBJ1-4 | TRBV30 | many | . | CAWSPPVGGFGEKLFF | TGTGCCTGGAGTCCTCCCGTAGGGGGATTCGGAGAAAAACTGTTTTTT
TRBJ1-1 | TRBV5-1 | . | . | CASSLAYSRIVTEAFF | TGCGCCAGCAGCTTGGCCTACAGTAGAATCGTCACTGAAGCTTTCTTT
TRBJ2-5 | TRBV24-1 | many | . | CATSDLGGGETQYF | TGTGCCACCAGTGATTTAGGGGGAGGGGAGACCCAGTACTTC
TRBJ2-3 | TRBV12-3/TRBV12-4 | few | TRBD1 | CASSYPGTGVKFTDTQYF | TGTGCCAGCAGTTATCCCGGGACAGGAGTAAAGTTCACAGATACGCAGTATTTT
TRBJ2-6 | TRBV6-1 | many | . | CASSTSGANVLTF | TGTGCCAGCAGTACCTCTGGGGCCAACGTCCTGACTTTC
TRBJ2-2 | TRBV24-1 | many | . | CATSDLRTATGELFF | TGTGCCACCAGTGATTTGCGGACAGCCACCGGGGAGCTGTTTTTT
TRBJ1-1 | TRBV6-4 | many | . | CASRAKENTEAFF | TGTGCCAGCAGGGCGAAGGAGAACACTGAAGCTTTCTTT
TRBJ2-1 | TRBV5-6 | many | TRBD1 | CASSMDRGQNSEQFF | TGTGCCAGCAGCATGGACAGGGGGCAGAACAGTGAGCAGTTCTTC
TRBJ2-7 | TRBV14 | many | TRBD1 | CASSPTGPSYEQYF | TGTGCCAGCAGCCCGACAGGGCCCTCCTACGAGCAGTACTTC
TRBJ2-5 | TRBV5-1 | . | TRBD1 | CASSLASGTVGETQYF | TGCGCCAGCAGCTTGGCCTCGGGGACAGTGGGGGAGACCCAGTACTTC